A selection of T cell receptor beta chains follows, all from one sample in a study of OX40 agonist ivuxolimab in advanced cancers. Some clones are missing from TCRdb's copy, which holds only in-frame ones; the method was immunoSEQ multiplex PCR. The data contain approximately 60,000 clones, approximately 80% of them singletons. The input for sequencing was CD4+ or CD8+ T cells sorted from blood, taken in a trial of the OX40 agonist ivuxolimab. All receptors derive from an adult with an advanced solid tumor such as melanoma, head and neck, liver or kidney cancer. CDR3s include the opening cysteine and the closing phenylalanine or tryptophan. D genes are given only for firm matches. Size is omitted from some rows. Given values are once, few, many or a class for expanded clones.

d_gene: .; v_gene: TRBV14; j_gene: TRBJ1-3; abundance: .; CDR3nt: TGTGCCAGCAGCCAAGGCAACACCATATATTTT; CDR3aa: CASSQGNTIYF
d_gene: TRBD1; v_gene: TRBV5-6; j_gene: TRBJ1-6; abundance: .; CDR3nt: TGTGCCAGCACCCGGGACAGTAATTCACCCCTCCACTTT; CDR3aa: CASTRDSNSPLHF
d_gene: .; v_gene: TRBV2; j_gene: TRBJ2-3; abundance: .; CDR3nt: TGTGCCAGCAGTGAGGGGTTCGCAGATACGCAGTATTTT; CDR3aa: CASSEGFADTQYF
d_gene: .; v_gene: TRBV9; j_gene: TRBJ2-1; abundance: .; CDR3nt: TGTGCCAGCAGTCTAGAGGCACTGGTACTCAGTAATGAGCAGTTCTTC; CDR3aa: CASSLEALVLSNEQFF
d_gene: .; v_gene: TRBV7-2; j_gene: TRBJ2-5; abundance: .; CDR3nt: TGTGCCAGCAGCTTTCAGAGGGGCCGGGAGACCCAGTACTTC; CDR3aa: CASSFQRGRETQYF
d_gene: .; v_gene: TRBV7-2; j_gene: TRBJ1-6; abundance: .; CDR3nt: TGTGCCAGCAGCGGCTCCTCACCCCTCCACTTT; CDR3aa: CASSGSSPLHF
d_gene: TRBD1; v_gene: TRBV6-5; j_gene: TRBJ2-7; abundance: .; CDR3nt: TGTGCCAGCAGTTACTCCGGACAGGGCGTCTACGAGCAGTACTTC; CDR3aa: CASSYSGQGVYEQYF
d_gene: .; v_gene: TRBV5-4; j_gene: TRBJ2-2; abundance: .; CDR3nt: TGTGCCAGCAGCTCCGGGGGTTTCACCGGGGAGCTGTTTTTT; CDR3aa: CASSSGGFTGELFF
d_gene: .; v_gene: TRBV6-5; j_gene: TRBJ1-1; abundance: .; CDR3nt: TGTGCCAGCGGGTGGAAGGGAGTCACTGAAGCTTTCTTT; CDR3aa: CASGWKGVTEAFF
d_gene: .; v_gene: TRBV11-2; j_gene: TRBJ2-7; abundance: .; CDR3nt: TGTGCCAGCAGCCCCCCCGGGGGGCGGGACCCCTACGAGCAGTACTTC; CDR3aa: CASSPPGGRDPYEQYF
d_gene: TRBD2; v_gene: TRBV27; j_gene: TRBJ2-1; abundance: .; CDR3nt: TGTGCCAGCAGTCTCATAGCGGGGGGGCTTGAGCAGTTCTTC; CDR3aa: CASSLIAGGLEQFF
d_gene: TRBD1; v_gene: TRBV5-4; j_gene: TRBJ2-1; abundance: .; CDR3nt: TGTGCCAGCAGCTCCGCCACCGGGACAGGGGTATACAATGAGCAGTTCTTC; CDR3aa: CASSSATGTGVYNEQFF
d_gene: TRBD1; v_gene: TRBV6-5; j_gene: TRBJ2-7; abundance: .; CDR3nt: TGTGCCAGCAGATGGACAGGGGAGGTCGGCGAGCAGTACTTC; CDR3aa: CASRWTGEVGEQYF
d_gene: TRBD1; v_gene: TRBV5-6; j_gene: TRBJ1-2; abundance: .; CDR3nt: TGTGCCAGCAGCCCGGAGGACAGGGAGTTCGGTGGCTACACCTTC; CDR3aa: CASSPEDREFGGYTF
d_gene: .; v_gene: TRBV7-3; j_gene: TRBJ2-5; abundance: few; CDR3nt: TGTGCCAGCAGCTTAACCAGGGAAGAGACCCAGTACTTC; CDR3aa: CASSLTREETQYF
d_gene: .; v_gene: TRBV10-3; j_gene: TRBJ1-2; abundance: .; CDR3nt: TGTGCCATCAGTGAGAATCCCAGGCTCTATGGCTACACCTTC; CDR3aa: CAISENPRLYGYTF
d_gene: .; v_gene: TRBV28; j_gene: TRBJ1-5; abundance: .; CDR3nt: TGTGCCAGCAGTCTATATAGCAATCAGCCCCAGCATTTT; CDR3aa: CASSLYSNQPQHF
d_gene: TRBD2; v_gene: TRBV19; j_gene: TRBJ2-5; abundance: once; CDR3nt: TGTGCCAGTAGTATTCAGGGAGGGCAAGAGACCCAGTACTTC; CDR3aa: CASSIQGGQETQYF
d_gene: .; v_gene: TRBV7-3; j_gene: TRBJ1-1; abundance: .; CDR3nt: TGTGCCAGCAGCTACACGGGTTACACTGAAGCTTTCTTT; CDR3aa: CASSYTGYTEAFF
d_gene: TRBD2; v_gene: TRBV6-1; j_gene: TRBJ2-3; abundance: .; CDR3nt: TGTGCCAGCAGTTCTAGCGGGATCCGCACAGATACGCAGTATTTT; CDR3aa: CASSSSGIRTDTQYF
d_gene: .; v_gene: TRBV4-2; j_gene: TRBJ1-4; abundance: .; CDR3nt: TGTGCCAGCAGCCTGGGCACCCAGAATGAAAAACTGTTTTTT; CDR3aa: CASSLGTQNEKLFF
d_gene: .; v_gene: TRBV20-1; j_gene: TRBJ1-5; abundance: .; CDR3nt: TGCAGTGCTTCAGGGGATCAGCCCCAGCATTTT; CDR3aa: CSASGDQPQHF
d_gene: .; v_gene: TRBV4-1; j_gene: TRBJ2-2; abundance: .; CDR3nt: TGCGCCAGCAGCCCCCCTCGCATCGGGGGAGCCACCGGGGAGCTGTTTTTT; CDR3aa: CASSPPRIGGATGELFF
d_gene: .; v_gene: TRBV11-2; j_gene: TRBJ1-6; abundance: few; CDR3nt: TGTGCCAGCAGCCTCACACGGGTCTCACCCCTCCACTTT; CDR3aa: CASSLTRVSPLHF
d_gene: .; v_gene: TRBV28; j_gene: TRBJ1-1; abundance: few; CDR3nt: TGTGCCAGCAGTCCCCCAGCGAACACTGAAGCTTTCTTT; CDR3aa: CASSPPANTEAFF
d_gene: .; v_gene: TRBV6-1; j_gene: TRBJ2-3; abundance: .; CDR3nt: TGTGCCAGCAGTGATTTCCAATTGGGCGATACGCAGTATTTT; CDR3aa: CASSDFQLGDTQYF
d_gene: .; v_gene: TRBV9; j_gene: TRBJ2-4; abundance: .; CDR3nt: TGTGCCAGCGCCCCAGTAGGGGGGTCGTCAGGCATTCAGTACTTC; CDR3aa: CASAPVGGSSGIQYF
d_gene: TRBD2; v_gene: TRBV5-1; j_gene: TRBJ2-3; abundance: .; CDR3nt: TGCGCCAGCAGCTCCGGACTAGCGGGGGGCGGGTCTCTGCATACGCAGTATTTT; CDR3aa: CASSSGLAGGGSLHTQYF
d_gene: .; v_gene: TRBV29-1; j_gene: TRBJ2-2; abundance: medium-sized; CDR3nt: TGCAGCGTTGGAAATCCTGGGGAGCTGTTTTTT; CDR3aa: CSVGNPGELFF
d_gene: TRBD2; v_gene: TRBV5-1; j_gene: TRBJ2-7; abundance: .; CDR3nt: TGCGCCAGCAGCCCTCTAGCGGGGGGCCCGGGTGGCGAGCAGTACTTC; CDR3aa: CASSPLAGGPGGEQYF
d_gene: .; v_gene: TRBV5-6; j_gene: TRBJ2-3; abundance: .; CDR3nt: TGTGCCAGCAGATACGGACAGTTAACAGATACGCAGTATTTT; CDR3aa: CASRYGQLTDTQYF
d_gene: TRBD2; v_gene: TRBV7-2; j_gene: TRBJ2-1; abundance: .; CDR3nt: TGTGCCAGCAGCGCCCGGGGAGGGCGGCAGTTCTTC; CDR3aa: CASSARGGRQFF
d_gene: .; v_gene: TRBV7-9; j_gene: TRBJ2-1; abundance: .; CDR3nt: TGTGCCAGCAGCTTTCCCGGGAACCTGGGAAATGAGCAGTTCTTC; CDR3aa: CASSFPGNLGNEQFF
d_gene: .; v_gene: TRBV2; j_gene: TRBJ1-2; abundance: .; CDR3nt: TGTGCCAGCAGTGAGGCTTATTACGGCTATGGCTACACCTTC; CDR3aa: CASSEAYYGYGYTF
d_gene: TRBD2; v_gene: TRBV7-2; j_gene: TRBJ2-5; abundance: .; CDR3nt: TGTGCCAGCAGCTTAGAGAGCGGGGGACCCGGGACCCAGTACTTC; CDR3aa: CASSLESGGPGTQYF
d_gene: TRBD1; v_gene: TRBV28; j_gene: TRBJ1-6; abundance: .; CDR3nt: TGTGCCAGCAGCGAGCCGACAGGGGGCAATTCACCCCTCCACTTT; CDR3aa: CASSEPTGGNSPLHF
d_gene: .; v_gene: TRBV7-9; j_gene: TRBJ2-1; abundance: few; CDR3nt: TGTGCCAGCAGCTTCTTTACCTCCCCGACCAATGAGCAGTTCTTC; CDR3aa: CASSFFTSPTNEQFF
d_gene: .; v_gene: TRBV6-5; j_gene: TRBJ2-1; abundance: .; CDR3nt: TGTGCCAGCAAACTGGACAACTACAATGAGCAGTTCTTC; CDR3aa: CASKLDNYNEQFF
d_gene: .; v_gene: TRBV19; j_gene: TRBJ1-6; abundance: .; CDR3nt: TGTGCCAGTACCGGCACACAGAATTCACCCCTCCACTTT; CDR3aa: CASTGTQNSPLHF
d_gene: TRBD2; v_gene: TRBV19; j_gene: TRBJ2-2; abundance: few; CDR3nt: TGTGCCAGTAGTATAGGCCCCCTAGCGGGACAGACCGGGGAGCTGTTTTTT; CDR3aa: CASSIGPLAGQTGELFF
d_gene: .; v_gene: TRBV28; j_gene: TRBJ2-6; abundance: once; CDR3nt: TGTGCCAGCAGTTTCGCCAGGTTCACCCCCAACTCTGGGGCCAACGTCCTGACTTTC; CDR3aa: CASSFARFTPNSGANVLTF
d_gene: .; v_gene: TRBV7-2; j_gene: TRBJ1-1; abundance: .; CDR3nt: TGTGCCAGCAGGCCCCAGGTCACTGAAGCTTTCTTT; CDR3aa: CASRPQVTEAFF
d_gene: TRBD1; v_gene: TRBV7-9; j_gene: TRBJ2-2; abundance: once; CDR3nt: TGTGCCAGCAGCTTAGCGCATCGAGGGGGCTCGAACACCGGGGAGCTGTTTTTT; CDR3aa: CASSLAHRGGSNTGELFF
d_gene: TRBD1; v_gene: TRBV7-3; j_gene: TRBJ2-1; abundance: .; CDR3nt: TGTGCCAGCAGCACCGGGACAGGGTCGAATGAGCAGTTCTTC; CDR3aa: CASSTGTGSNEQFF
d_gene: TRBD2; v_gene: TRBV5-8; j_gene: TRBJ2-5; abundance: .; CDR3nt: TGTGCCAGCAGCCCGGGAGGGGTCCTGCAAGAGACCCAGTACTTC; CDR3aa: CASSPGGVLQETQYF
d_gene: .; v_gene: TRBV16; j_gene: TRBJ1-1; abundance: .; CDR3nt: TGTGCCAGCAGCCTAGGAGGGGTGGGGACTGAAGCTTTCTTT; CDR3aa: CASSLGGVGTEAFF